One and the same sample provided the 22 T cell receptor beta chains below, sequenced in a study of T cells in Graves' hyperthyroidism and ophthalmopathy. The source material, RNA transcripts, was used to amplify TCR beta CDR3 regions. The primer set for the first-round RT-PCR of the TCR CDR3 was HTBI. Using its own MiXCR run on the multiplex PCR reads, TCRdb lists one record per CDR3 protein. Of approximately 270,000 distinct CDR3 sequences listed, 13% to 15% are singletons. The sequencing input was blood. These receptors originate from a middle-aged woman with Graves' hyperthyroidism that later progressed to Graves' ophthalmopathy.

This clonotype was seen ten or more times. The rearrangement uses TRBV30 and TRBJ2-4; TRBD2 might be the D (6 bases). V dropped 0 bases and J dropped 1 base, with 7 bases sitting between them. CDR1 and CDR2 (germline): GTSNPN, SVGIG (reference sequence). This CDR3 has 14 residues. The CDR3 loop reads CAWSVGRAKNIQYF. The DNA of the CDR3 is TGTGCCTGGAGTGTAGGGAGGGCCAAAAACATTCAGTACTTC.

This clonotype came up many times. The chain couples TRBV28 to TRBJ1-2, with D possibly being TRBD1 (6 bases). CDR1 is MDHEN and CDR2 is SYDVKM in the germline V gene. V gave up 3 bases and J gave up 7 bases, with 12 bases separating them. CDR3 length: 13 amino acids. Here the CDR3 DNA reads TGTGCCAGCAGTTTTTTGGGGGGCCTTGGCTACACCTTC. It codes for CASSFLGGLGYTF.

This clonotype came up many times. The chain's CDR3 is CASSLATSGRYNEQFF. The CDR3 DNA reads as TGCGCCAGCAGCTTGGCGACTAGCGGGAGATACAATGAGCAGTTCTTC. The chain carries TRBV5-1 and TRBJ2-1; 12 bases match TRBD2. Germline values: CDR1 SGHRS, CDR2 YFSETQ. CDR3 size: 16 residues. The V gene end was trimmed by 0 bases and the J gene end by 4 bases; junction bases not matched to a gene: 2.

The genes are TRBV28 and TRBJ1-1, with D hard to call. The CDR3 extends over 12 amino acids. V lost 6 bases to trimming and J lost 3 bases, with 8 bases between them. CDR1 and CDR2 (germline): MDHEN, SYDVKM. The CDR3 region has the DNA TGTGCCAGCAGGGTTCGGGACACTGAAGCTTTCTTT. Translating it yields CASRVRDTEAFF. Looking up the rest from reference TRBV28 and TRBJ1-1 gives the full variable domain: DVKVTQSSRYLVKRTGEKVFLECVQDMDHENMFWYRQDPGLGLRLIYFSYDVKMKEKGDIPEGYSVSREKKERFSLILESASTNQTSMYLCASRVRDTEAFFGQGTRLTVV.

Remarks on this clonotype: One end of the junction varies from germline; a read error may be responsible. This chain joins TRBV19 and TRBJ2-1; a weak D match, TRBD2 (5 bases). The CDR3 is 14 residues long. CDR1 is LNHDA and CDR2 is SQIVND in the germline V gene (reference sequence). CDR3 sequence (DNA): TGTGCCAGTAGTCCTCGGACTCTACACAATGAGCAGTCCTTC. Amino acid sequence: CASSPRTLHNEQSF. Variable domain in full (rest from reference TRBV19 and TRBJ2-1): DGGITQSPKYLFRKEGQNVTLSCEQNLNHDAMYWYRQDPGQGLRLIYYSQIVNDFQKGDIAEGYSVSREKKESFPLTVTSAQKNPTAFYLCASSPRTLHNEQSFGPGTRLTVL.

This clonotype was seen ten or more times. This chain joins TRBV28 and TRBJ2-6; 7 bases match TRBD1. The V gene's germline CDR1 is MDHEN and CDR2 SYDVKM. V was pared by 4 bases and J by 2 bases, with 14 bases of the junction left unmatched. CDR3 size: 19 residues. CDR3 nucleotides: TGTGCCAGCAGTTCCCCGACAGGGTCGATAATCGCTGGGGCCAACGTCCTGACTTTC. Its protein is CASSSPTGSIIAGANVLTF. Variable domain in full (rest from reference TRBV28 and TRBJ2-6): DVKVTQSSRYLVKRTGEKVFLECVQDMDHENMFWYRQDPGLGLRLIYFSYDVKMKEKGDIPEGYSVSREKKERFSLILESASTNQTSMYLCASSSPTGSIIAGANVLTFGAGSRLTVL.

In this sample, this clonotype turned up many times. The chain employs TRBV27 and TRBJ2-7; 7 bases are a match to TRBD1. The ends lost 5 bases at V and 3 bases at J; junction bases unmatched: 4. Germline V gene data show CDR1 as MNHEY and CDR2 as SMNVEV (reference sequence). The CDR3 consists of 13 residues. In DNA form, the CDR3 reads TGTGCCAGCAGTATGGGACAGTACTACGAGCAGTACTTC. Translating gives CASSMGQYYEQYF.

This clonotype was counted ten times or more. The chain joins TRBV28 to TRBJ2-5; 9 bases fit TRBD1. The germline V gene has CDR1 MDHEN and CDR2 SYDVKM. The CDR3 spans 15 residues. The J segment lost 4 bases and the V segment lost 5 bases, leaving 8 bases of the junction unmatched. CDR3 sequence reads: CASSPDRGRGETQYF. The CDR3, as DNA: TGTGCCAGCAGTCCGGACAGGGGTAGAGGAGAGACCCAGTACTTC.

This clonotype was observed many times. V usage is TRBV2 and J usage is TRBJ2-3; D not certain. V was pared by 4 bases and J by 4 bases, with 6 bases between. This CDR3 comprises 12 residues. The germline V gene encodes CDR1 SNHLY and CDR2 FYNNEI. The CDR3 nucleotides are TGTGCCAGCAGTGCCTTTTCAGATACGCAGTATTTT. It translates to CASSAFSDTQYF.

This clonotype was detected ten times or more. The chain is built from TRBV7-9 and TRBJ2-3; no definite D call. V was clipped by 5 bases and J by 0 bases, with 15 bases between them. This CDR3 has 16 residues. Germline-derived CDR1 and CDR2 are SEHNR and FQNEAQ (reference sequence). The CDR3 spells CASSPGGASSTDTQYF. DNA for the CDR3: TGTGCCAGCAGCCCGGGCGGCGCTTCTAGCACAGATACGCAGTATTTT.

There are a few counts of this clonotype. CDR3 loop: CASSLGWGGFGESSYNEQFF. In DNA form, the CDR3 reads TGTGCCAGCAGCTTAGGCTGGGGTGGGTTTGGGGAGAGCTCCTACAATGAGCAGTTCTTC. V gene TRBV7-2 combines with J gene TRBJ2-1; a weak D match, TRBD2 (5 bases). Germline CDR1 and CDR2: SGHTA and FQGNSA. This CDR3 is built from 20 residues. V lost 1 base and J lost 0, with 22 bases in between.

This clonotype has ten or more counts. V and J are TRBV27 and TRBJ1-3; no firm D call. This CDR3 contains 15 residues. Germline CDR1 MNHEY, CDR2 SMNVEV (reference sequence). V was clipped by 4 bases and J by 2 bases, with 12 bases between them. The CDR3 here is CASSSLVGPGNTIYF. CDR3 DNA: TGTGCCAGCAGTTCCCTAGTGGGCCCTGGAAACACCATATATTTT.

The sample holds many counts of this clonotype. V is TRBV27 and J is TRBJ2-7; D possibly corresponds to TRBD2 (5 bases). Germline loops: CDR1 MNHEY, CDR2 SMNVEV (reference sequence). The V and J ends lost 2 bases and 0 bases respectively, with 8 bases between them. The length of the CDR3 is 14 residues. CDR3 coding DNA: TGTGCCAGCAGTTTAGCGGGTCTCTCCTACGAGCAGTACTTC. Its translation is CASSLAGLSYEQYF.

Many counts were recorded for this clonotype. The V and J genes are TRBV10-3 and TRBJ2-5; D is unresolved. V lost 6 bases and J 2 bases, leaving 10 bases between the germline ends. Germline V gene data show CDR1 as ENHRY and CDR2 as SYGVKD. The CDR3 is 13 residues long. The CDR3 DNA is TGTGCCATCAGGTTTAACTTACAAGAGACCCAGTACTTC. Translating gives CAIRFNLQETQYF.

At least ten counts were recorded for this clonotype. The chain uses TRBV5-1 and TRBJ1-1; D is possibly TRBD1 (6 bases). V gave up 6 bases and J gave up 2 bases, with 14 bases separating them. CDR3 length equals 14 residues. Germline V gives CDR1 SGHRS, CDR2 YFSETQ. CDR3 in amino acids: CASTIGQLNTEAFF. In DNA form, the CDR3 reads TGCGCCAGCACCATAGGACAGCTCAACACTGAAGCTTTCTTT.

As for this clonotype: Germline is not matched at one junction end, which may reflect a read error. Here the CDR3 reads CGSSQGEQPQHF. The CDR3 nucleotides are TGTGGCAGCAGCCAAGGGGAACAGCCCCAGCATTTT. The V and J genes are TRBV3-1 and TRBJ1-5, with a possible D match to TRBD1 (5 bases). The length of the CDR3 is 12 residues. From germline, CDR1 is LGHDT and CDR2 YNNKEL (reference sequence).

The chain's CDR3 is CASSIALRDSPYEQYF. The CDR3 DNA is TGTGCCAGTAGTATAGCCCTCAGGGACTCCCCCTACGAGCAGTACTTC. V usage is TRBV19 and J usage is TRBJ2-7; D may be TRBD2 (6 bases). This CDR3 spans 16 amino acids. V lost 1 base to trimming and J lost 2 bases, with 15 bases between them. From germline, CDR1 is LNHDA and CDR2 SQIVND (reference sequence).

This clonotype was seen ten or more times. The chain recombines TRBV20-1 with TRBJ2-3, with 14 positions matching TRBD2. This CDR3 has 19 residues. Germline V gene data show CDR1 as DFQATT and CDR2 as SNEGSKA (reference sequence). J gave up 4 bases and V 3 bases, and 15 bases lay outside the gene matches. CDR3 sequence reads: CSASPGLAGESSISDTQYF. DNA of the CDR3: TGCAGTGCTAGTCCGGGACTAGCGGGAGAATCATCCATTTCAGATACGCAGTATTTT.

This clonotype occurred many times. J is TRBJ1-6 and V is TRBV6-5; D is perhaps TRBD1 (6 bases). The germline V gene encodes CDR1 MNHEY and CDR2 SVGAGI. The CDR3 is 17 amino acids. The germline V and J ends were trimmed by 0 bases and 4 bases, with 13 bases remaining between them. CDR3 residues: CASSYSKAGTYNSPLHF. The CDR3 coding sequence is TGTGCCAGCAGTTACTCGAAGGCCGGGACATATAATTCACCCCTCCACTTT.

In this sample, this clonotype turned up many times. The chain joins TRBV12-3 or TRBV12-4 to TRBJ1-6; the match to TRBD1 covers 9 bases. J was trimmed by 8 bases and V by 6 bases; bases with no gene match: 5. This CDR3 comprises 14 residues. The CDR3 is CASRLTGGDSPLHF. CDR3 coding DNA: TGTGCCAGCAGGCTGACAGGGGGAGATTCACCCCTCCACTTT.

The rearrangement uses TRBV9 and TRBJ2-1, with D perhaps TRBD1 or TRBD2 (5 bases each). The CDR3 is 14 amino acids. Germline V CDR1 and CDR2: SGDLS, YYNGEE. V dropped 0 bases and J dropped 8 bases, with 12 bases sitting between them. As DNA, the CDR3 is TGTGCCAGCAGCGTAGGGGGGACGTACCATGAGCAGTTCTTC. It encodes CASSVGGTYHEQFF.

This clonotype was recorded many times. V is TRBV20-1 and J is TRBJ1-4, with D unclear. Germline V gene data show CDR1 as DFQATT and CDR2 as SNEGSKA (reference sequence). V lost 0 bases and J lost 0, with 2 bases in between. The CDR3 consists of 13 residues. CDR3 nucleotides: TGCAGTGCTAGAGATCCAACTAATGAAAAACTGTTTTTT. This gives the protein CSARDPTNEKLFF.